This TCR beta chain was profiled in a study of T cell responses to AZD1222 COVID-19 vaccine (dated by TCRdb to the early 2020s). General notes on the study: A total of 230 to 250 trial participants underwent TCR sequencing, of whom about 210 had received two doses of AZD1222 and about 26 had received two doses of the MenACWY control vaccine. Trial participants were enrolled by age into subgroups of 18-55, 56-69 and 70-plus years, and 148, 28 and 57 TCR-sequenced participants, respectively, were included in these subgroups. The full study reports these points: In the small 56-69-year group, the increase in depth fell short of significance, most likely because of low power. Only 5 to 7 AZD1222 recipients were SARS-CoV-2 seropositive at baseline, limiting conclusions about previously exposed vaccinees. Most participants were white British and females outnumbered males, and the authors suggested that clonal diversity may have been underestimated. Reportedly, close to half of the unique spike-specific TCRs recognized epitopes lying outside the regions that are mutated in the B.1.351 and B.1.1.7 variants. Because no day 14 peak-response samples were available, the repertoires could be characterized only after the peak T cell response. Vaccine-associated CD4 TCRs spanned the whole spike protein, with dominant responses in regions 160-218 and 743-854. Spike-specific TCR breadth and depth rose significantly after two AZD1222 doses compared with day 0 and with MenACWY recipients.

From its cysteine to its phenylalanine, the CDR3 spans 15 amino acids. This entry keeps only the CDR3 DNA: 45 bases, framed from base 1. From a lookup of the germline V gene (reference sequence), CDR1 and CDR2 are SEHNR and FQNEAQ. V sheds 5 bases and J sheds 3 bases, leaving 17 bases between their ends. Remarks on this clone: Its antigen has not been determined. No much larger clonotype is one base removed from it; base qualities were not supplied.

The sample's time point label, decoded: about 28 days (+/-7) after the second vaccine dose. Because spike-specific TCR depth and breadth did not differ between the two schedules, AZD1222 recipients who got a second dose at roughly 4 weeks were pooled with those who got a second dose at roughly 12 weeks. Vaccinee samples were obtained from the UK trials COV001 and COV002, which included a single-blind randomized controlled phase 2/3 trial of AZD1222 (ChAdOx1 nCoV-19) in healthy adults. For TCRbeta chain sequencing, PBMC samples were collected from trial participants at day 0 and at day 28 after the second dose. The CDR3 regions of human TCRbeta chains were subjected to immunosequencing. As for the authors' bioinformatics: TCRs in the repertoires were matched against a reference library of SARS-CoV-2-specific TCRs that had been generated with the MIRA antigen-specificity platform. Breadth meant the fraction of unique TCRs that were SARS-CoV-2-associated, whereas depth meant the fraction of total T cells that were SARS-CoV-2-associated. Using the MIRA data, each spike-specific TCR was assigned both to the spike region to which the TCR was reactive and to a CD4 or CD8 class. Log10-transformed breadth and depth values were compared by one-way ANOVA with Sidak's multiple comparisons tests. TCRdb limited this immuneACCESS table to in-frame rearrangements with V and J called. A share of clones is missing; checked studies link under half to unresolved V genes, and the rest is unexplained. The V and J calls and clone size are taken from that table; D and trimming were inferred from the DNA. The sample yields 100,000 to 120,000 clones; about 95% were counted once. Of the sample, about 3% falls within the top ten clones.

The receptor was isolated from an adult who received the AZD1222 COVID-19 vaccine. This sequence uses TRBV7-9 and TRBJ2-7, with a weak D call of TRBD1 (5 bases match). Sample: peripheral blood, taken 28 days after the second AZD1222 dose. The sequenced DNA: TGTGCCAGCAGCAAGGGTCTAAGGGGCAACTACGAGCAGTACTTC. Translated, it reads CASSKGLRGNYEQYF. This CDR3, with the reference TRBV7-9 and TRBJ2-7 proteins standing in past its ends, gives the full variable domain DTGVSQNPRHKITKRGQNVTFRCDPISEHNRLYWYRQTLGQGPEFLTYFQNEAQLEKSRLLSDRFSAERPKGSFSTLEIQRTEQGDSAMYLCASSKGLRGNYEQYFGPGTRLTVT.